The present T cell receptor beta chain was sequenced within a study of blood T cell repertoires in COVID-19. In the study overall: The United States, Italy and Spain were the sources of the acute and convalescent COVID-19 samples. PBMCs, B-cell-depleted T cells, or T cells were the source of the cDNA or gDNA that made up the material.

The germline V gene encodes CDR1 LGHNA and CDR2 YSLEER. The J segment lost 10 bases and the V segment lost 4 bases, leaving 12 bases of the junction unmatched. CDR3 length: 15 residues. Under the authors' procedure: Estimation of nucleated cell counts relied on the amplification of reference gene primers. Generated by immunoSEQ multiplex PCR, the TCRdb table keeps only in-frame clones and is missing some. The DNA was the basis for D and trimming; V, J and clone size are from that table. Among some 100,000 clones, 85% were seen once, and the ten largest hold about 1.8%. The sequenced sample consisted of peripheral blood. The chain recombines TRBV4-3 with TRBJ1-1; 10 bases fit TRBD1. The sequence was collected from a woman in her 70s with active or convalescent COVID-19. The CDR3 loop is CASSPGTGVTVGAFF. CDR3 DNA: TGCGCCAGCAGCCCTGGGACAGGGGTGACAGTGGGAGCTTTCTTT.